These 17 T cell receptor beta chains were all obtained from the same sample, sequenced in a study of T cell clonotyping in hematopoietic cell transplantation. Produced via immunoSEQ multiplex PCR; TCRdb's table is partial and in-frame only. The sample records around 27,000 clones, roughly three quarters being singletons. Specified time point: recipient sample about 28 days before transplant, after cytoreduction. The sample consisted of peripheral blood mononuclear cells, taken before stem cell transplant. The receptors were gathered from a man aged 50-59 years with myelodysplastic syndrome. Some clones in this sample may be carry-over from other donors' samples.

The gene calls are TRBV4-1 and TRBJ2-5; 9 bases map to TRBD1. The last part of the DNA fits TRBJ2-7 better; the J call may be wrong. The CDR3 runs 15 residues. CDR1 is MGHRA and CDR2 is YSYEKL in the germline V gene. The CDR3 DNA follows: TGCGCCAGCAGCCAAGAAGGGACAGGGAGGTACGAGCAGTACTTC. Translating it yields CASSQEGTGRYEQYF.

The rearrangement joins TRBV5-4 to TRBJ2-5, with 11 bases identical to TRBD2. The V gene end was trimmed by 1 base and the J gene end by 5 bases; junction bases not matched to a gene: 1. CDR1 is SGHNT, CDR2 YYREEE, per germline (reference sequence). The CDR3 runs to 14 residues. The CDR3 DNA sequence: TGTGCCAGCAGCTTGATAGCGGGAGGGGAGACCCAGTACTTC. This gives the protein CASSLIAGGETQYF.

The chain is built from TRBV6-1 and TRBJ2-7; weak D call: TRBD1 (5 bases). The CDR3 extends over 16 amino acids. Germline assignment: CDR1 MNHNS and CDR2 SASEGT. V was trimmed by 2 bases and J by 0 bases, leaving 14 bases between them. CDR3 region: CASSEPRQIPSYEQYF. CDR3 coding DNA: TGTGCCAGCAGTGAACCACGACAGATACCCTCCTACGAGCAGTACTTC.

This clone was counted between two and nine times. The CDR3 region is CASSTWTPNTGELFF. CDR3 DNA sequence: TGCGCCAGCAGCACCTGGACTCCGAACACCGGGGAGCTGTTTTTT. The chain has TRBV5-1 and TRBJ2-2, with a weak D call TRBD2 (5 bases). Trimming cost V 4 bases and J 0 bases, with 10 bases left between them. Germline values: CDR1 SGHRS, CDR2 YFSETQ. This CDR3 is 15 amino acids long.

This chain uses TRBV25-1 with TRBJ1-6; tentative D call: TRBD1 (5 bases). The CDR3 consists of 15 residues. Germline CDR1 is MGHDK and CDR2 is SYGVNS. The V gene lost 6 bases and the J gene lost 6 bases, with 15 bases spanning the gap. CDR3 nucleotide sequence: TGTGCCAGCAGGGCCGACGGGGGGTTTAATTCACCCCTCCACTTT. Amino acids: CASRADGGFNSPLHF.

V gene TRBV5-1 combines with J gene TRBJ2-7; tentatively, D is TRBD2 (6 bases). The CDR3 totals 15 residues. V lost 4 bases to trimming and J lost 3 bases, with 17 bases between them. Germline V gene lookup returns CDR1 SGHRS and CDR2 YFSETQ. The CDR3 DNA sequence: TGCGCCAGCAGCCCCTCTGTCGGGGGACTCTACGAGCAGTACTTC. It yields the protein CASSPSVGGLYEQYF.

The chain has TRBV6-1 and TRBJ2-7; D possibly corresponds to TRBD1 (5 bases). The CDR3 is 13 residues long. Trimming took off 2 bases at V and 7 bases at J, with 12 bases between the two ends. CDR1 and CDR2 from the germline V gene are MNHNS and SASEGT. Here the CDR3 reads CASSEQGPREQYF. The DNA for the CDR3 is TGTGCCAGCAGTGAACAGGGCCCGCGGGAGCAGTACTTC.

The rearrangement uses TRBV30 and TRBJ1-6; 8 bases fit TRBD1. This CDR3 contains 17 residues. The germline V gene encodes CDR1 GTSNPN and CDR2 SVGIG (reference sequence). V dropped 1 base and J dropped 6; count of bases not matched to a gene: 11. The CDR3: CAWSGPLTGVPNSPLHF. CDR3 coding DNA: TGTGCCTGGAGTGGCCCCTTGACAGGGGTCCCTAATTCACCCCTCCACTTT.

This chain links TRBV9 with TRBJ2-3; D is undetermined. The germline V and J ends were trimmed by 0 bases and 2 bases, with 13 bases remaining between them. CDR3 length equals 16 residues. Germline V gives CDR1 SGDLS, CDR2 YYNGEE. CDR3 bases: TGTGCCAGCAGCGTAGGACCCCGTCCCCCCACAGATACGCAGTATTTT. Protein: CASSVGPRPPTDTQYF.

This chain connects TRBV30 to TRBJ2-1; D uncertain. The CDR3 totals 11 residues. In germline, CDR1 is GTSNPN, CDR2 SVGIG (reference sequence). V was shortened by 7 bases and J by 5 bases, with 9 bases between the two germline ends. The CDR3 coding sequence is TGTGCCTTGACACCGAACAATGAGCAGTTCTTC. Its translation is CALTPNNEQFF.

The chain recombines TRBV27 with TRBJ2-2, with 8 bases that match TRBD2. The germline gives CDR1 MNHEY, CDR2 SMNVEV (reference sequence). The CDR3 totals 13 residues. Trimming cost V 6 bases and J 5 bases; bases outside gene matches: 2. The CDR3 loop reads CASRERETGELFF. CDR3 DNA sequence: TGTGCCAGCAGAGAGCGGGAGACCGGGGAGCTGTTTTTT.

The V call is TRBV9, the J call TRBJ1-2; D is undetermined. V lost 4 bases, J lost 4 bases, and 17 bases lay in between. The germline gives CDR1 SGDLS, CDR2 YYNGEE. The CDR3 consists of 15 residues. The CDR3 DNA sequence: TGTGCCAGCAGCCCTGCTCTCGGGCAGTCCTATGGCTACACCTTC. Its protein is CASSPALGQSYGYTF.

This chain uses TRBV28 with TRBJ2-7; unclear D gene. CDR3 length: 14 amino acids. Trimming cost V 8 bases and J 6 bases, with 20 bases left between them. CDR1 is MDHEN and CDR2 is SYDVKM in the germline V gene. CDR3 coding DNA: TGTGCCAGCCACGACGCCCCCATTTGGAGCGAGCAGTACTTC. Amino acid sequence: CASHDAPIWSEQYF. Based on the CDR3 plus reference TRBV28 and TRBJ2-7, the full variable domain is DVKVTQSSRYLVKRTGEKVFLECVQDMDHENMFWYRQDPGLGLRLIYFSYDVKMKEKGDIPEGYSVSREKKERFSLILESASTNQTSMYLCASHDAPIWSEQYFGPGTRLTVT.

This chain uses TRBV19 with TRBJ2-1; 11 bases fit TRBD2. Germline V gene data show CDR1 as LNHDA and CDR2 as SQIVND (reference sequence). CDR3 length: 16 amino acids. Germline trimming cut 5 bases from V and 3 bases from J; bases unmatched to any gene: 6. The CDR3 here is CASSASSGGYYNEQFF. The CDR3 nucleotides are TGTGCCAGTAGTGCTTCTAGCGGGGGGTACTACAATGAGCAGTTCTTC.

V usage is TRBV2 and J usage is TRBJ1-2; D may be TRBD1 (5 bases). This CDR3 is built from 14 residues. Germline V gives CDR1 SNHLY, CDR2 FYNNEI. V was cut by 4 bases and J by 0 bases, with 9 bases left in between. CDR3 nucleotides: TGTGCCAGCAGTGGGGGGGGTACTAACTATGGCTACACCTTC. Protein product: CASSGGGTNYGYTF.

This clone was detected a few times. The chain couples TRBV7-9 to TRBJ1-2; 8 bases match TRBD1. Germline V gene lookup returns CDR1 SEHNR and CDR2 FQNEAQ (reference sequence). Unmatched junction bases numbered 1, after V lost 4 bases and J lost 6 bases. CDR3 length equals 12 residues. The CDR3 reads CASSSDRDGYTF. The CDR3 region has the DNA TGTGCCAGCAGCTCGGACAGGGATGGCTACACCTTC.

This clone was recorded a few times. The V gene is TRBV6-1, the J gene TRBJ1-2; TRBD1 matches 7 bases. The CDR3 length is 14 residues. CDR1 and CDR2 from the germline V gene are MNHNS and SASEGT. Trimming at V came to 6 bases and at J to 8 bases, leaving 12 bases not matched to a gene. Written as DNA, the CDR3 is TGTGCCAGCAGCCGTACAGGGGCCGAGGAAGGCTACACCTTC. Translation: CASSRTGAEEGYTF.